The source of this T cell receptor (beta chain) is a study of immune heterogeneity within non-small cell lung tumors. Study-wide context: Among the tumors, several were squamous cell carcinomas, roughly ten were non-squamous carcinomas and 1 was not otherwise specified.

There are 17 residues in the CDR3. The germline V gene has CDR1 LGHNA and CDR2 YSLEER. The V end was cut by 0 bases, the J end by 5 bases, with 18 bases between. With around 0.6 ug used per sample, the template was genomic DNA from bulk tumor. Several far-apart biopsies were taken per primary tumor during surgery. Curative surgical treatment was performed in patients who had newly diagnosed, untreated non-small cell lung cancer. Every donor was a newly diagnosed non-small cell lung cancer patient having surgery with curative intent. This clonotype appeared many times. Its antigen is not known. Points from the study as a whole: High-frequency clones unique to single sites coexisted with identical dominant CDR3 beta clonotypes that recurred across tumor sites within a patient. The correlation between local T-cell clonality and local tumor mutational burden was positive, moderate in strength and statistically significant, with R 0.3 to 0.35.

Multiplex PCR with 32 V and 13 J primers amplified TCR beta CDR3. TCRdb reprocessed the multiplex PCR reads via MiXCR and lists one record per CDR3 protein. The sample consists of some 5,500 distinct CDR3 sequences, 18% of them appearing once. Sequencing used lung tumor tissue. This clonotype was obtained from a man aged 35-49 years with non-small cell lung cancer. The chain joins TRBV4-3 to TRBJ2-3; tentatively, D is TRBD2 (6 bases). The CDR3 is CASSQERDGRRGDTQYF. The CDR3 DNA sequence: TGCGCCAGCAGCCAAGAGCGGGACGGGAGAAGGGGAGATACGCAGTATTTT.